One sample yielded the 15 T cell receptor beta chains listed below, sequenced in a study of shared clonotypes between healthy human individuals. TCRdb keeps only in-frame clones here, not all; method: immunoSEQ multiplex PCR. The table records about 870,000 clones, 80% to 95% of them present only once. As defined, naive CD8 cells were CD45RO-negative and positively selected for CCR7, with terminally differentiated effector memory CD45RA+ cells excluded. The sequenced sample was naive CD8+ T cells sorted from blood. The receptors originated from a man younger than 45 in good health.

The V call is TRBV21-1, the J call TRBJ1-5. TRBV21-1 counts as a pseudogene. The CDR3 length is 14 residues. The CDR3 DNA reads TGTGCCAGCGCGCCGACCTCGGGCGACGAGCCCCAGCATTTT. Residues: CASAPTSGDEPQHF.

The chain links TRBV4-1 to TRBJ2-7, with 7 bases lining up with TRBD2. The CDR3 loop spans 16 amino acids. The V and J ends lost 2 bases and 4 bases, in that order; junction bases with no gene match: 11. Germline assignment: CDR1 MGHRA and CDR2 YSYEKL. The CDR3 sequence is CASSQYGGSRGYEQYF. The CDR3, as DNA: TGCGCCAGCAGCCAATACGGCGGGAGTAGGGGTTACGAGCAGTACTTC.

The chain couples TRBV2 to TRBJ2-7; TRBD2 agrees at 13 bases. V shed 5 bases and J 0 bases; nucleotides not matched to a gene: 10. CDR1 and CDR2 from the germline V gene are SNHLY and FYNNEI. The CDR3 extends over 18 amino acids. CDR3 nucleotides: TGTGCCAGCAGTTACCCTGGGACTAGCGGGATGAGCTCCTACGAGCAGTACTTC. Its translation is CASSYPGTSGMSSYEQYF.

The V and J genes are TRBV7-8 and TRBJ2-5; TRBD2 matches 13 bases. The CDR3 extends over 16 amino acids. Germline assignment: CDR1 SGHVS and CDR2 FQNEAQ. With V trimmed by 4 bases and J by 5 bases, 7 bases remained unmatched. The CDR3 loop reads CASSSGLAGVGETQYF. The CDR3 coding sequence is TGTGCCAGCAGCTCTGGACTAGCGGGAGTCGGCGAGACCCAGTACTTC. The full variable domain, in which reference TRBV7-8 and TRBJ2-5 provide the parts outside the CDR3, is GAGVSQSPRYKVAKRGQDVALRCDPISGHVSLFWYQQALGQGPEFLTYFQNEAQLDKSGLPSDRFFAERPEGSVSTLKIQRTQQEDSAVYLCASSSGLAGVGETQYFGPGTRLLVL.

The V gene is TRBV7-8, the J gene TRBJ2-7; TRBD1 matches at 11 bases. CDR1 is SGHVS and CDR2 is FQNEAQ in the germline V gene. CDR3 length equals 17 residues. V dropped 2 bases and J dropped 8; count of bases not matched to a gene: 14. CDR3 sequence: CASSLTGQGARSPQQYF. In DNA form, the CDR3 reads TGTGCCAGCAGCTTAACTGGACAGGGGGCTCGCTCCCCGCAGCAGTACTTC.

The J gene is TRBJ2-7, the V gene TRBV5-4; 8 nucleotides agree with TRBD1. The ends lost 4 bases at V and 0 bases at J; junction bases unmatched: 3. Germline V lookup: CDR1 SGHNT, CDR2 YYREEE (reference sequence). CDR3 length equals 14 residues. Written as DNA, the CDR3 is TGTGCCAGCAGCGGCGGGACAGGCTCCTACGAGCAGTACTTC. Encoded protein: CASSGGTGSYEQYF. Supplemented by reference TRBV5-4 and TRBJ2-7, the full variable domain reads ETGVTQSPTHLIKTRGQQVTLRCSSQSGHNTVSWYQQALGQGPQFIFQYYREEENGRGNFPPRFSGLQFPNYSSELNVNALELDDSALYLCASSGGTGSYEQYFGPGTRLTVT.

The chain joins TRBV5-1 to TRBJ1-4; D remains unclear. The V and J ends lost 5 bases and 1 base respectively, with 9 bases between them. Germline-derived CDR1 and CDR2 are SGHRS and YFSETQ. The CDR3 spans 14 residues. This CDR3 reads CASRSGETNEKLFF. The CDR3 region has the DNA TGCGCCAGCAGGAGCGGGGAAACTAATGAAAAACTGTTTTTT.

Turning to this clone: This CDR3 is also generated by other DNA sequences in the sample. The chain carries TRBV9 and TRBJ2-7; 9 nucleotides align to TRBD2. V shed 3 bases, J shed 0 bases, and the junction held 1 base outside the gene matches. From germline, CDR1 is SGDLS and CDR2 YYNGEE. CDR3 length: 14 residues. The CDR3 region has the DNA TGTGCCAGCAGCGATAGCGGGAGCTCCTACGAGCAGTACTTC. Amino acids: CASSDSGSSYEQYF.

The chain carries TRBV4-1 and TRBJ2-7, with D possibly being TRBD2 (6 bases). Per the germline V gene, CDR1 is MGHRA and CDR2 is YSYEKL. This CDR3 is 19 amino acids long. Trimming left V 2 bases short and J 4 bases short, with 27 bases between. The CDR3 here is CASSQFHPPGLPLGYEQYF. In nucleotides, the CDR3 is TGCGCCAGCAGCCAATTTCACCCACCGGGACTGCCTTTGGGTTACGAGCAGTACTTC.

The rearrangement links TRBV7-6 to TRBJ2-1; D may match TRBD1 or TRBD2 (8 bases each). Trimming stripped 5 bases from V and 4 bases from J, with 18 bases between. Germline V gene data show CDR1 as SGHVS and CDR2 as FNYEAQ. The CDR3 totals 16 residues. CDR3 nucleotide sequence: TGTGCCAGCAGCCCAGGGGGCACTAGCGGATACAATGAGCAGTTCTTC. Its protein product is CASSPGGTSGYNEQFF.

This clone was counted a single time. The chain links TRBV5-1 to TRBJ2-2, with D maybe TRBD2 (6 bases). Trimming cost V 5 bases and J 4 bases, with 12 bases left between them. This CDR3 has 14 amino acids. Germline values: CDR1 SGHRS, CDR2 YFSETQ. CDR3 loop: CASRGGWITGELFF. In DNA, the CDR3 is TGCGCCAGCAGAGGAGGGTGGATCACCGGGGAGCTGTTTTTT.

In this sample, this clone turned up a few times. In the same sample, other DNA sequences code for this CDR3. The chain recombines TRBV27 with TRBJ2-2; no reliable D call. Trimming shortened V by 8 bases and J by 0 bases, and 1 base separated the two germline ends. Germline V gene data show CDR1 as MNHEY and CDR2 as SMNVEV (reference sequence). This CDR3 comprises 11 residues. In DNA form, the CDR3 reads TGTGCCAGCTCGAACACCGGGGAGCTGTTTTTT. It encodes CASSNTGELFF.

The rearrangement links TRBV7-9 to TRBJ2-1, with 9 nucleotides matching TRBD2. The CDR3 contains 16 residues. CDR1 SEHNR and CDR2 FQNEAQ come from the germline V gene (reference sequence). The V and J ends lost 5 bases and 5 bases, in that order; junction bases with no gene match: 10. The CDR3 region is CASSDLTSGSNNEQFF. The CDR3 nucleotides are TGTGCCAGCAGCGACCTGACTAGCGGATCTAACAATGAGCAGTTCTTC.

The chain combines TRBV7-9 with TRBJ1-1; D unresolved. Trimming left V 6 bases short and J 0 bases short, with 2 bases between. The CDR3 runs to 11 residues. In germline, CDR1 is SEHNR, CDR2 FQNEAQ (reference sequence). The CDR3 nucleotides read TGTGCCAGCAGAATGAACACTGAAGCTTTCTTT. Amino acids: CASRMNTEAFF.

The gene calls are TRBV5-1 and TRBJ2-5; no clear D. This CDR3 has 13 amino acids. The germline V gene encodes CDR1 SGHRS and CDR2 YFSETQ. The V and J ends lost 2 bases and 4 bases respectively, with 9 bases between them. The DNA for the CDR3 is TGCGCCAGCAGCTTCGTCATGGGAGAGACCCAGTACTTC. Protein product: CASSFVMGETQYF. Combining the CDR3 with reference TRBV5-1 and TRBJ2-5 gives the whole variable domain KAGVTQTPRYLIKTRGQQVTLSCSPISGHRSVSWYQQTPGQGLQFLFEYFSETQRNKGNFPGRFSGRQFSNSRSEMNVSTLELGDSALYLCASSFVMGETQYFGPGTRLLVL.